This TCR beta chain was captured in a study of OX40 agonist ivuxolimab in advanced cancers. Turning to the study itself: With a range of roughly 20 to 90, age averaged about 59 years, and nearly 85% were male. Three individuals attained partial responses, comprising one hepatocellular carcinoma case and two cutaneous melanoma cases.

General observations from the study: CD8+ T cells were the subset that, on average, had more expanded clones than CD4+.

The CDR3 is 16 residues long. V lost 2 bases, J lost 3 bases, and 5 bases stayed unmatched. Germline V CDR1 and CDR2: MRHNA, SNTAGT. Using immunoSEQ multiplex PCR, the repertoire was profiled, and TCRdb retains in-frame clones only, with some absent. Here the sample spans about 52,000 clones, 88% being singletons. For this clone: Antigen: not known.

Sequences were derived from CD4+ or CD8+ T cells sorted from blood, sampled in a trial of the OX40 agonist ivuxolimab. V is TRBV6-4 and J is TRBJ2-1; TRBD1 matches 9 bases. The source of this sequence is an adult with an advanced solid tumor such as melanoma, head and neck, liver or kidney cancer. The CDR3 DNA reads as TGTGCCAGCAGTGACGCTCCGGGACAGGGCTACAATGAGCAGTTCTTC. It translates to CASSDAPGQGYNEQFF.